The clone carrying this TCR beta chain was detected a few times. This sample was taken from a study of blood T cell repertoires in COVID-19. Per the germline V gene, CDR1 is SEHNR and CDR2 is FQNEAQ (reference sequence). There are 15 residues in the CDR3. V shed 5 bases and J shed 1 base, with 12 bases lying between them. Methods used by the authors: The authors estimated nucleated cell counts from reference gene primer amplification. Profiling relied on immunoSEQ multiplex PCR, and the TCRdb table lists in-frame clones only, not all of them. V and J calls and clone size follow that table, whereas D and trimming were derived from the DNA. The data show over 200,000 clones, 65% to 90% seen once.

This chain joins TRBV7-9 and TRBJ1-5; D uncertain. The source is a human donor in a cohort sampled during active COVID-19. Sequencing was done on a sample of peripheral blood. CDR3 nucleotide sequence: TGTGCCAGCAGCATGGCTCCGGGGAGCAATCAGCCCCAGCATTTT. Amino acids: CASSMAPGSNQPQHF.